This T cell receptor beta chain was identified during a study of blood T cell repertoires in COVID-19. Study in general: Samples representing acute and convalescent COVID-19 were sourced from the United States, Italy and Spain.

Germline V gives CDR1 LGHDT, CDR2 YNNKEL (reference sequence). CDR3 length equals 13 residues. With 5 bases removed from V and 7 bases from J, the gap between germline ends came to 12 bases. Per the original methods: Using reference gene primer amplification, nucleated cell counts were estimated. Generated by immunoSEQ multiplex PCR, the TCRdb table keeps only in-frame clones and is missing some. From that table come the V and J calls and clone size; the DNA was used to work out D and trimming. The table shows about 390,000 clones, with approximately 87% occurring only once. This TCR was recovered from a woman aged 60 to 75 with COVID-19, enrolled during active disease. The gene calls are TRBV3-1 (or the pseudogene TRBV3-2) and TRBJ1-5; D is unresolved. The sequencing sample was made of peripheral blood. CDR3 protein: CASSGDGSQPQHF. Written as DNA, the CDR3 is TGTGCCAGCAGCGGAGACGGGAGCCAGCCCCAGCATTTT.